This TCR delta chain was identified in a study of gamma-delta T cells after stem cell transplantation listed by TCRdb under 2016. V lost 0 bases and J lost 1 base, and the count of bases not matched to a germline gene is 7. The germline V gene provides CDR1 GEAIGNYY and CDR2 EKD. From the cysteine up to the phenylalanine, the CDR3 has a length of 18 residues. Of all the DNA, just the CDR3 is kept, 54 bases in frame from base 1. The protocol used for the library was RT-PCR. The instrument was an Illumina MiSeq. In TCRdb, clones were called once more from the public reads by CATT, and rows of identical DNA were later combined. The sample records around 570 delta-chain clones, about 45% of which are singletons. Roughly 70% of the sample rests with the top ten. On this clone itself: Its target antigen remains unknown. This likely came from a read error, as a far larger clone is one base away.

The clonotype was recovered from a human donor. It is not recorded whose cells these are; they may come from a transplant donor. Specimen: gamma-delta T cells. The sequence is built from TRDV2 and TRDJ1; 13 bases in the junction line up with TRDD3. The CDR3 has the sequence CACDTTPYWGIRTDKLIF. The nucleotides read TGTGCCTGTGACACCACCCCCTACTGGGGGATACGCACCGATAAACTCATCTTT.